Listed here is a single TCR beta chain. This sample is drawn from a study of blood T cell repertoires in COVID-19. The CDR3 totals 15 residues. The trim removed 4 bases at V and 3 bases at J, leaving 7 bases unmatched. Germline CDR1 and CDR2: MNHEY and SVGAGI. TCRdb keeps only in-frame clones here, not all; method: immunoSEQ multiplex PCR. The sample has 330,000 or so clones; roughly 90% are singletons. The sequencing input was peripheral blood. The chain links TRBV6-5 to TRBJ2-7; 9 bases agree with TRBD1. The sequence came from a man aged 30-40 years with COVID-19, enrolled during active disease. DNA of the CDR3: TGTGCCAGCAGTTCCCGGGACAGGGTACGCTACGAGCAGTACTTC. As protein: CASSSRDRVRYEQYF.